These 28 T cell receptor beta chains came from one sample sequenced in a study of blood T cell repertoires in COVID-19. The assay was immunoSEQ multiplex PCR, and TCRdb's table has in-frame clones only and misses some. In the table there are 90,000 to 120,000 clones, 55% to 75% of which are singletons. The sample was peripheral blood. The receptor source for this set is a woman aged 40 to 49 with acute or convalescent COVID-19.

Note on this clone: A junction end diverges from the germline sequence, so it may reflect a read error. The chain is built from TRBV19 and TRBJ2-5; D remains ambiguous. This CDR3 is 14 amino acids long. CDR1 and CDR2 from the germline V gene are LNHDA and SQIVND (reference sequence). The CDR3 sequence: CASSLDLFRETQYF. In DNA form, the CDR3 reads TGTGCCAGTAGTCTAGACCTTTTCAGGGAGACCCAGTACTTC.

This clone was picked up one time. The J gene is TRBJ2-1, the V gene TRBV7-2; D possibly corresponds to TRBD2 (5 bases). CDR1 is SGHTA and CDR2 is FQGNSA in the germline V gene. The CDR3 is 13 residues long. The V end lost 5 bases, the J end lost 15 bases, and 20 bases lay between the germline ends. The CDR3 loop reads CASSPRGGLYPFF. In DNA form, the CDR3 reads TGTGCCAGCAGCCCCCGAGGCGGACTTTATCCGTTCTTC.

The rearrangement joins TRBV6-5 to TRBJ2-3; 7 bases match TRBD1. The CDR3 contains 13 residues. The junction had 3 bases not matched to a gene; V was cut back by 8 bases and J by 1 base. The germline V gene encodes CDR1 MNHEY and CDR2 SVGAGI. CDR3 nucleotides: TGTGCCAGCTTAGGGACAGGCACAGATACGCAGTATTTT. Translated: CASLGTGTDTQYF.

This clone was observed a few times. The rearrangement joins TRBV7-8 to TRBJ2-3; 7 bases line up with TRBD1. The V and J ends lost 2 bases and 6 bases, in that order; junction bases with no gene match: 8. Germline assignment: CDR1 SGHVS and CDR2 FQNEAQ. The CDR3 is 15 residues long. CDR3: CASSLNRGTTDTQYF. As DNA, the CDR3 is TGTGCCAGCAGCTTAAACAGGGGAACGACCGATACGCAGTATTTT.

The chain uses TRBV11-2 and TRBJ2-7, with TRBD2 matching 10 bases. The CDR3 contains 14 residues. Germline V gene lookup returns CDR1 SGHAT and CDR2 FQNNGV. Trimming removed 4 bases from V and 7 bases from J; junction bases left unmatched: 7. DNA of the CDR3: TGTGCCAGCAGCTCTTCGCTAGCGGGGGTTGAGCAGTACTTC. As protein: CASSSSLAGVEQYF.

Only a few counts were recorded for this clone. The rearrangement joins TRBV7-2 to TRBJ2-1; possible D gene TRBD1, 5 bases. The ends were cut back, 5 bases at V and 10 bases at J, with 6 bases in the middle. The germline gives CDR1 SGHTA, CDR2 FQGNSA. This CDR3 has 10 amino acids. The CDR3 sequence: CASSAGEQFF. Here the CDR3 DNA reads TGTGCCAGCAGCGCAGGGGAGCAGTTCTTC. The full variable domain, in which reference TRBV7-2 and TRBJ2-1 provide the parts outside the CDR3, is GAGVSQSPSNKVTEKGKDVELRCDPISGHTALYWYRQSLGQGLEFLIYFQGNSAPDKSGLPSDRFSAERTGGSVSTLTIQRTQQEDSAVYLCASSAGEQFFGPGTRLTVL.

The chain carries TRBV4-3 and TRBJ2-3; the match to TRBD1 covers 7 bases. The CDR3 is 15 residues long. The V gene's germline CDR1 is LGHNA and CDR2 YSLEER. Losses at the gene ends were 0 bases for V and 0 bases for J; bases not matched to a gene: 0. CDR3 protein: CASSQEGQSTDTQYF. In DNA, the CDR3 is TGCGCCAGCAGCCAAGAGGGACAGAGCACAGATACGCAGTATTTT.

J is TRBJ2-3 and V is TRBV24-1; D perhaps matches TRBD1 (6 bases). V lost 3 bases to trimming and J lost 2 bases, with 14 bases between them. This CDR3 comprises 16 residues. Looked up from germline, CDR1 is KGHDR and CDR2 is SFDVKD. CDR3 loop: CATSDDRLSYTDTQYF. CDR3 in DNA: TGTGCCACCAGTGATGACAGGCTCTCTTACACAGATACGCAGTATTTT.

The V call is TRBV2, the J call TRBJ2-5; 9 bases are shared with TRBD1. Germline CDR1 and CDR2: SNHLY and FYNNEI. The CDR3 is made up of 14 amino acids. The V segment lost 6 bases and the J segment 5 bases; nucleotides outside the gene matches: 7. In DNA, the CDR3 is TGTGCCAGCAGAGTTACAGGGGGCTGGGAGACCCAGTACTTC. Protein sequence: CASRVTGGWETQYF. The whole variable domain, remainder taken from reference TRBV2 and TRBJ2-5, is EPEVTQTPSHQVTQMGQEVILRCVPISNHLYFYWYRQILGQKVEFLVSFYNNEISEKSEIFDDQFSVERPDGSNFTLKIRSTKLEDSAMYFCASRVTGGWETQYFGPGTRLLVL.

The gene calls are TRBV7-9 and TRBJ2-2; possibly TRBD2 for D (5 bases). The CDR3 has 14 amino acids. Trimming pared 3 bases from V and 4 bases from J, leaving 9 bases between. CDR1 is SEHNR and CDR2 is FQNEAQ in the germline V gene (reference sequence). CDR3 nucleotides: TGTGCCAGCAGCTTGGGGAGAACCACCGGGGAGCTGTTTTTT. Amino acid sequence: CASSLGRTTGELFF.

The CDR3 here is CASSLARSERQFF. The CDR3 nucleotides read TGTGCCAGCAGCTTAGCCCGCAGCGAGCGGCAGTTCTTC. The rearrangement joins TRBV11-3 to TRBJ2-1, with D unresolved. There are 13 residues in the CDR3. The germline gives CDR1 SGHNT, CDR2 YENEEA. Trimming left V 1 base short and J 12 bases short, with 13 bases between.

V and J are TRBV12-3 or TRBV12-4 and TRBJ2-1, with D hard to call. V shed 3 bases and J shed 7 bases, with 10 bases lying between them. The CDR3 sequence is 13 residues long. The CDR3 reads CASSFNIKNEQFF. The DNA of the CDR3 is TGTGCCAGCAGTTTTAACATCAAAAATGAGCAGTTCTTC.

This clone was picked up many times. This rearrangement joins TRBV7-3 to TRBJ1-6, with D perhaps TRBD1 (5 bases). Germline CDR1 and CDR2: SGHTA and FQGTGA. The CDR3 has 15 residues. V was pared by 8 bases and J by 7 bases, with 18 bases between. The DNA for the CDR3 is TGTGCCAGCGCCCGGGACTCCAAAGTGAATTCACCCCTCCACTTT. Translation gives CASARDSKVNSPLHF.

The J gene is TRBJ1-4, the V gene TRBV30, with D possibly matching TRBD1 (5 bases). V shed 5 bases and J shed 5 bases, with 12 bases lying between them. Germline CDR1 and CDR2: GTSNPN and SVGIG (reference sequence). The CDR3 consists of 13 residues. CDR3 nucleotide sequence: TGTGCCTGGGGAAAAGGGGCCAATGAAAAACTGTTTTTT. Protein: CAWGKGANEKLFF.

The rearrangement uses TRBV30 and TRBJ2-5; tentative D call: TRBD1 (6 bases). This CDR3 is built from 12 residues. V was trimmed by 2 bases and J by 5 bases, leaving 9 bases between them. Germline values: CDR1 GTSNPN, CDR2 SVGIG (reference sequence). The CDR3 sequence: CAWSSRGETQYF. CDR3 DNA: TGTGCCTGGAGTAGTAGGGGGGAGACCCAGTACTTC.

This clone was observed a single time. The chain has TRBV7-3 and TRBJ1-2, with 10 bases aligning to TRBD1. V lost 5 bases and J lost 4; bases outside the gene matches: 4. The CDR3 covers 14 residues. The germline V gene encodes CDR1 SGHTA and CDR2 FQGTGA. This CDR3 reads CASSLGQGVYGYTF. The DNA for the CDR3 is TGTGCCAGCAGCCTTGGACAGGGGGTCTATGGCTACACCTTC.

CDR3 residues: CASSDHIGGLYNEQFF. The DNA of the CDR3 is TGTGCCAGCAGCGATCATATCGGGGGGCTATACAATGAGCAGTTCTTC. The chain has TRBV6-2 or TRBV6-3 and TRBJ2-1; TRBD2 is a possible D gene (7 bases). In germline, CDR1 is MNHEY, CDR2 SVGEGT. The CDR3 spans 16 residues. Trimming left V 6 bases short and J 4 bases short, with 19 bases between.

V usage is TRBV2 and J usage is TRBJ2-5; D might be TRBD1 (6 bases). The CDR3 covers 14 residues. Germline assignment: CDR1 SNHLY and CDR2 FYNNEI. V lost 10 bases and J lost 2, with 17 bases in between. The CDR3: CATNQGSGQETQYF. In nucleotides, the CDR3 is TGTGCCACCAACCAGGGGTCAGGGCAAGAGACCCAGTACTTC.

V is TRBV2 and J is TRBJ2-3, with D perhaps TRBD2 (6 bases). This CDR3 is built from 16 residues. Trimming pared 7 bases from V and 0 bases from J, leaving 17 bases between. Germline lookup yields CDR1 SNHLY and CDR2 FYNNEI. The DNA for the CDR3 is TGTGCCAGCACCTTAGACCCCGGGACTAGCACAGATACGCAGTATTTT. Translating it yields CASTLDPGTSTDTQYF. The full variable domain, with the rest looked up from reference TRBV2 and TRBJ2-3, is EPEVTQTPSHQVTQMGQEVILRCVPISNHLYFYWYRQILGQKVEFLVSFYNNEISEKSEIFDDQFSVERPDGSNFTLKIRSTKLEDSAMYFCASTLDPGTSTDTQYFGPGTRLTVL.

The gene calls are TRBV27 and TRBJ1-5; D unresolved. The CDR3 totals 13 residues. CDR1 and CDR2 (germline): MNHEY, SMNVEV (reference sequence). The germline V and J ends were trimmed by 8 bases and 2 bases, with 10 bases remaining between them. CDR3 in DNA: TGTGCCAGCTCAGTCCAGGGCAATCAGCCCCAGCATTTT. It specifies CASSVQGNQPQHF.

Worth noting for this clone: The same CDR3 is also encoded by other DNA sequences in this sample. The DNA of the CDR3 is TGTGCCAGCAGCCTACAGGGAGGGGGCACAGATACGCAGTATTTT. As protein: CASSLQGGGTDTQYF. This chain joins TRBV7-3 and TRBJ2-3, with a weak D call TRBD2 (7 bases). Germline V gives CDR1 SGHTA, CDR2 FQGTGA. Trimming shortened V by 5 bases and J by 1 base, and 13 bases separated the two germline ends. The CDR3 runs 15 residues. Full variable domain (missing parts from reference TRBV7-3 and TRBJ2-3): GAGVSQTPSNKVTEKGKYVELRCDPISGHTALYWYRQSLGQGPEFLIYFQGTGAADDSGLPNDRFFAVRPEGSVSTLKIQRTERGDSAVYLCASSLQGGGTDTQYFGPGTRLTVL.

The V call is TRBV5-8, the J call TRBJ1-5; D is uncertain. Trimming cost V 0 bases and J 5 bases, with 3 bases left between them. The CDR3 is 12 amino acids. Germline V gene data show CDR1 as SGHTS and CDR2 as YDEGEE. CDR3 sequence reads: CASSLADQPQHF. CDR3 DNA sequence: TGTGCCAGCAGCTTGGCAGATCAGCCCCAGCATTTT.

This CDR3 is CASSLGEYGYTF. The CDR3 nucleotides are TGTGCCAGCAGCTTGGGAGAATATGGCTACACCTTC. The chain uses TRBV5-4 and TRBJ1-2, with D hard to call. Germline V CDR1 and CDR2: SGHNT, YYREEE (reference sequence). This CDR3 contains 12 residues. V was clipped by 0 bases and J by 5 bases, with 5 bases between them.

The chain combines TRBV5-1 with TRBJ2-1, with D hard to call. This CDR3 is built from 13 residues. CDR1 and CDR2 (germline): SGHRS, YFSETQ. Trimming took 0 bases from V and 5 from J, leaving 6 bases between them. CDR3 nucleotides: TGCGCCAGCAGCTTGGGAGTGGACAATGAGCAGTTCTTC. This sequence encodes CASSLGVDNEQFF.

V and J are TRBV10-2 and TRBJ1-5, with 12 bases aligning to TRBD1. The CDR3 consists of 13 residues. The germline gives CDR1 WSHSY, CDR2 SAAADI. After removal of 8 bases from V and 7 bases from J, the junction contained 3 bases not matched to a gene. This chain's CDR3 is CASSGQGAQPQHF. The CDR3, as DNA: TGCGCCAGCTCGGGACAGGGGGCACAGCCCCAGCATTTT.

The V gene is TRBV28, the J gene TRBJ2-3, with a possible D match to TRBD2 (6 bases). The CDR3 has 17 residues. The germline V gene has CDR1 MDHEN and CDR2 SYDVKM. The V and J ends lost 5 bases and 1 base respectively, with 19 bases between them. The CDR3 reads CASSLRPPSARTDTQYF. CDR3 nucleotides: TGTGCCAGCAGTCTGAGGCCACCTAGCGCCCGCACAGATACGCAGTATTTT.

This clone was seen just once. V is TRBV5-5 and J is TRBJ1-6; the D gene is possibly TRBD1 (6 bases). CDR1 is SGHKS, CDR2 YYEKEE, per germline (reference sequence). The CDR3 is made up of 15 amino acids. The ends were cut back, 0 bases at V and 6 bases at J, with 10 bases in the middle. Here the CDR3 reads CASSLVAGVNSPLHF. CDR3 in DNA: TGTGCCAGCAGCTTGGTCGCAGGGGTTAATTCACCCCTCCACTTT.

This sequence joins TRBV11-1 and TRBJ1-4; D is perhaps TRBD1 (6 bases). Trimming took off 4 bases at V and 2 bases at J, with 8 bases between the two ends. Looked up from germline, CDR1 is SGHAT and CDR2 is FQDESV (reference sequence). The CDR3 totals 14 residues. The CDR3 protein is CASSYGQTNEKLFF. CDR3 DNA sequence: TGTGCCAGCAGCTACGGACAGACTAATGAAAAACTGTTTTTT.